Each of the 2 T cell receptor beta chains below was sequenced from the same sample in a study of CD8 T cells in Susac syndrome. RNA, at about 0.45 to 1 ug, was reverse transcribed with random hexamers. TCRdb redid the calling of the immunoSEQ multiplex PCR reads with MiXCR, one entry per CDR3 protein. Here the sample spans some 300,000 distinct CDR3 sequences, over 75% being singletons. The sample consisted of CD8+ T cells from PBMCs. These TCRs come from a human donor with multiple sclerosis.

The V call is TRBV9, the J call TRBJ2-2; TRBD1 matches 7 bases. The CDR3 sequence is 16 residues long. From germline, CDR1 is SGDLS and CDR2 YYNGEE. V was pared by 1 base and J by 0 bases, with 3 bases of the junction left unmatched. The CDR3: CASSVYGQANTGELFF. The CDR3 coding sequence is TGTGCCAGCAGCGTATACGGACAGGCGAACACCGGGGAGCTGTTTTTT.

This chain links TRBV16 with TRBJ1-5; 7 bases match TRBD1. With V trimmed by 4 bases and J by 3 bases, 3 bases remained unmatched. This CDR3 is built from 14 residues. Per germline, CDR1 KGHSY and CDR2 FQNENV. The DNA for the CDR3 is TGTGCCAGCAGCCCTCAGGGGGACAATCAGCCCCAGCATTTT. Amino acids: CASSPQGDNQPQHF.